This TCR beta chain was identified in a study of blood T cells in healthy people across ages. Study observations and caveats: In older individuals, TCR beta diversity per million T cells was lower, falling roughly linearly with age. More naive CD4+ cells and higher diversity marked long-lived donors relative to aged donors.

Isolation of PBMCs gave at least 6.5 million cells per sample. Alongside a J-beta primer mix, a sample-barcoded 5' primer served in a second PCR lasting 7 to 11 cycles. TCRdb re-analysed the 5' RACE reads in MiXCR, keeping a single row per CDR3 protein. The data contain about 1.5 million distinct CDR3 sequences, about 42% of them seen just once; the ten biggest clones take up about 4%. Germline V gene lookup returns CDR1 SGHNT and CDR2 YYREEE (reference sequence). V was shortened by 4 bases and J by 2 bases, with 15 bases between the two germline ends. The CDR3 loop spans 15 amino acids. Regarding this clonotype: Its antigen is unidentified.

The sequence was obtained from a woman younger than 35 in good health. The V gene is TRBV5-4, the J gene TRBJ1-1, with a possible D match to TRBD1 (5 bases). Material: blood. The DNA of the CDR3 is TGTGCCAGCAGCAGGGGACGGAGCGAAAACACTGAAGCTTTCTTT. It translates to CASSRGRSENTEAFF.